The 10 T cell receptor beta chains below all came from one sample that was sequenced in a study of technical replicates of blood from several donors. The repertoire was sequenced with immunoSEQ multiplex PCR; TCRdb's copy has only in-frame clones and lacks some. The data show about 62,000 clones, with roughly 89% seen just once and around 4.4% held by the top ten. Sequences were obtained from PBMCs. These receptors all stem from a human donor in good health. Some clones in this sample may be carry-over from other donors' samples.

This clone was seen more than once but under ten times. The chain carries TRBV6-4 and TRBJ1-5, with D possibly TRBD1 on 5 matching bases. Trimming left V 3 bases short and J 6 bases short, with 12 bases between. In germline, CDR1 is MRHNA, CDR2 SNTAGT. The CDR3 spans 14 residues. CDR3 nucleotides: TGTGCCAGCAGTGAACAGGAAGGCGCTCAGCCCCAGCATTTT. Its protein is CASSEQEGAQPQHF.

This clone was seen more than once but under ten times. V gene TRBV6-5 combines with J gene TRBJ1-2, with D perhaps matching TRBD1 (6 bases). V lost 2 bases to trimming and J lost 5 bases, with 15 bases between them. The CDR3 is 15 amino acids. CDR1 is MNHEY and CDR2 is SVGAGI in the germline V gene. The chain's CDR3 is CASSYRGGSGYGYTF. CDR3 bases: TGTGCCAGCAGTTACCGGGGGGGCTCAGGGTATGGCTACACCTTC.

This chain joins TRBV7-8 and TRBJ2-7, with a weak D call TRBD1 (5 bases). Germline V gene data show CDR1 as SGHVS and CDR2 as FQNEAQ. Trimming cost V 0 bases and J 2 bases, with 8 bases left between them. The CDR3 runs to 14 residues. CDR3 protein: CASSLAPGPYEQYF. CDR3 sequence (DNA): TGTGCCAGCAGCTTAGCCCCAGGGCCCTACGAGCAGTACTTC.

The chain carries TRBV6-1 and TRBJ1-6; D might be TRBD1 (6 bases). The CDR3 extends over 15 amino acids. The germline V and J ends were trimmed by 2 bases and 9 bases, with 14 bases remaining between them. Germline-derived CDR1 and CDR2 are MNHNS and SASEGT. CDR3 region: CASSETGSAGSPLHF. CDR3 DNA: TGTGCCAGCAGTGAAACAGGGTCGGCAGGTTCACCCCTCCACTTT.

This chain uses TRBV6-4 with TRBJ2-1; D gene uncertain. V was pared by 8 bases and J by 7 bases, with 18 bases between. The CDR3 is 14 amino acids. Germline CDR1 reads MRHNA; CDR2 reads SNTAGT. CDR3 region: CASSPQPDLNEQFF. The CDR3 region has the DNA TGTGCCAGCTCCCCTCAGCCTGACTTAAATGAGCAGTTCTTC.

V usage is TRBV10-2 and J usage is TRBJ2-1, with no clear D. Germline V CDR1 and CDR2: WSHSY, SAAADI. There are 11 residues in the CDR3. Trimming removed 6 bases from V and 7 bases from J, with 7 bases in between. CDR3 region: CASSLSNEQFF. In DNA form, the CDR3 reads TGCGCCAGCAGCCTATCTAATGAGCAGTTCTTC.

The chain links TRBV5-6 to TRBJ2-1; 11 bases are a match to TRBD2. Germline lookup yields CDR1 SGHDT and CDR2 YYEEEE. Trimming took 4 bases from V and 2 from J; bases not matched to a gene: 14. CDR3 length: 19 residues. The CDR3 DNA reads TGTGCCAGCAGCCCCGGGGTAGCGGGAGGGCCTTGGACCTACAATGAGCAGTTCTTC. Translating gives CASSPGVAGGPWTYNEQFF.

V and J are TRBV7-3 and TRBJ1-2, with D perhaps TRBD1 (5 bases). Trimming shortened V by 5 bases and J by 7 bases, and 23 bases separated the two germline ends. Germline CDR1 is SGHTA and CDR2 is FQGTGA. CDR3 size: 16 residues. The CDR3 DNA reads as TGTGCCAGCAGCCAGTCACCGGGGGTACTGTCATCTGGCTACACCTTC. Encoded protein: CASSQSPGVLSSGYTF.

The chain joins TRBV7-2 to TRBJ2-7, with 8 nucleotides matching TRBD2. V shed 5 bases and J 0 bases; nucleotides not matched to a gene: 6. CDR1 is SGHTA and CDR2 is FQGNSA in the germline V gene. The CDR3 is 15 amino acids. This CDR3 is CASSRIAGTSYEQYF. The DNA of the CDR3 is TGTGCCAGCAGCAGGATAGCGGGGACCTCCTACGAGCAGTACTTC. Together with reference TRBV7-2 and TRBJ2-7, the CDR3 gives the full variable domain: GAGVSQSPSNKVTEKGKDVELRCDPISGHTALYWYRQSLGQGLEFLIYFQGNSAPDKSGLPSDRFSAERTGGSVSTLTIQRTQQEDSAVYLCASSRIAGTSYEQYFGPGTRLTVT.

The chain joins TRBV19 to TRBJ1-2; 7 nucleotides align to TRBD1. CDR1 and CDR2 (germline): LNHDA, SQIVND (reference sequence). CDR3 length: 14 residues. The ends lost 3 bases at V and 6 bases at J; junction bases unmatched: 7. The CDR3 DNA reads TGTGCCAGTAGTATCAACGGACAGGCAGATGGCTACACCTTC. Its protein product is CASSINGQADGYTF. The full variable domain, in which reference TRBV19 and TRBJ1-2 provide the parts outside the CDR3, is DGGITQSPKYLFRKEGQNVTLSCEQNLNHDAMYWYRQDPGQGLRLIYYSQIVNDFQKGDIAEGYSVSREKKESFPLTVTSAQKNPTAFYLCASSINGQADGYTFGSGTRLTVV.